This TCR beta chain was sequenced in a study of T cell responses to AZD1222 COVID-19 vaccine. Whole-study results and caveats: At baseline, just five to seven AZD1222 recipients tested seropositive. The study reported that nearly half of spike-specific TCRs target unmutated variant regions. A rise in Spike-specific TCR breadth and depth followed two AZD1222 doses. Samples come after the peak T cell response, not at day 14.

Germline CDR1 is MGHRA and CDR2 is YSYEKL. V was trimmed by 1 base and J by 2 bases, leaving 9 bases between them. The CDR3 consists of 15 residues. Sequencing used immunoSEQ multiplex PCR; TCRdb keeps in-frame clones, though not all of them. The data contain about 88,000 clones, approximately 91% of them singletons. Notes on this clone: Its antigen is as yet unknown.

This specimen was peripheral blood, taken 28 days after the second AZD1222 dose. The clonotype was recovered from an adult who received the AZD1222 COVID-19 vaccine. The genes are TRBV4-1 and TRBJ1-5; no reliable D call. In nucleotides, the CDR3 is TGCGCCAGCAGCCAAGTGTATCTTGGCAATCAGCCCCAGCATTTT. Encoded protein: CASSQVYLGNQPQHF.